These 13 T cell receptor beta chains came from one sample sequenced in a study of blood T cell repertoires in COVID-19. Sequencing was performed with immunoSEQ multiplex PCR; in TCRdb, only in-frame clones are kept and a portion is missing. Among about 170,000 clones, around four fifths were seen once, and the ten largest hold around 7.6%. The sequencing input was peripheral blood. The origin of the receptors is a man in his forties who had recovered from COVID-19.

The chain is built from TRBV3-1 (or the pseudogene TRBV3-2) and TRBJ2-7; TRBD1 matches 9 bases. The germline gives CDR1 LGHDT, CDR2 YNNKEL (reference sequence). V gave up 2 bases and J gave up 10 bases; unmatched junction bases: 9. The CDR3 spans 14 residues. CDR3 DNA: TGTGCCAGCAGCCAAAGGGACAGGGATTCTATACAGTACTTC. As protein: CASSQRDRDSIQYF.

CDR3 DNA sequence: TGTGCCAGCAGGGGGGGGGTGACCACTGAAGCTTTCTTT. It yields the protein CASRGGVTTEAFF. The chain uses TRBV27 and TRBJ1-1; possible D gene TRBD1, 5 bases. CDR3 length equals 13 residues. Germline loops: CDR1 MNHEY, CDR2 SMNVEV (reference sequence). The V gene lost 6 bases and the J gene lost 4 bases, with 12 bases spanning the gap.

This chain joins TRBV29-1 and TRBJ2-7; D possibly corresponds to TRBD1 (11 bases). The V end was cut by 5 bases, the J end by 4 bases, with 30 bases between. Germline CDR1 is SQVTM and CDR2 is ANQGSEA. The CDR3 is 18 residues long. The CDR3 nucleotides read TGCAGCGTTTTGTTGGACAGGGGGCGGCTAGCGGGAGTTTACGAGCAGTACTTC. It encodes CSVLLDRGRLAGVYEQYF.

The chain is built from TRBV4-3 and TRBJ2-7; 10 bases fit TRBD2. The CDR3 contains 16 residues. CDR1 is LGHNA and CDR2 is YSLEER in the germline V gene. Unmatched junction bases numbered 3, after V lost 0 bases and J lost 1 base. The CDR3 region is CASSQDVAGGSYEQYF. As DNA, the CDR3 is TGCGCCAGCAGCCAAGATGTAGCGGGAGGATCCTACGAGCAGTACTTC.

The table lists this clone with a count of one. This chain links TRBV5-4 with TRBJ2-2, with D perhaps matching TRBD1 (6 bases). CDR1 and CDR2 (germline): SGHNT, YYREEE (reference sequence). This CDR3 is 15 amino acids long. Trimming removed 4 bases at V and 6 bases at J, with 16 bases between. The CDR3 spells CASSPPGPGAGELFF. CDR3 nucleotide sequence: TGTGCCAGCAGCCCTCCCGGGCCAGGGGCCGGGGAGCTGTTTTTT.

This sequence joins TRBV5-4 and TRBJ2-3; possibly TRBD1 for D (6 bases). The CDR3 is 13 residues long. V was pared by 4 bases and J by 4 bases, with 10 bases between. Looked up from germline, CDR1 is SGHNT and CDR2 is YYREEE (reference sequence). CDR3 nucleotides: TGTGCCAGCAGCCGGGACAACGCAGATACGCAGTATTTT. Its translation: CASSRDNADTQYF.

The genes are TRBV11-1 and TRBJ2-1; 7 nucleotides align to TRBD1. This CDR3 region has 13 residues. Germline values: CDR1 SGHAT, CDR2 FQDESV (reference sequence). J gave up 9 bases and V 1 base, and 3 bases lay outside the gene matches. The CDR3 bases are TGTGCCAGCAGCTTAGGAGGGACAGTTGAGCAGTTCTTC. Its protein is CASSLGGTVEQFF.

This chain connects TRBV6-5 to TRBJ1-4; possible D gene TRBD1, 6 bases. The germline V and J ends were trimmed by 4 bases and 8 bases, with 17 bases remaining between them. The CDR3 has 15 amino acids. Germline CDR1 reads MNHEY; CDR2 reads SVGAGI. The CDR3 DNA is TGTGCCAGCAGTTCAGGGGCGGTGGGTCGAGAAAAACTGTTTTTT. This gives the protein CASSSGAVGREKLFF.

The CDR3 DNA follows: TGTGCCAGCAGTTTCCAATCCCCCACCGGGGAGCTGTTTTTT. Protein: CASSFQSPTGELFF. This chain uses TRBV28 with TRBJ2-2; D not certain. From germline, CDR1 is MDHEN and CDR2 SYDVKM. The CDR3 is made up of 14 amino acids. The V end was cut by 3 bases, the J end by 4 bases, with 9 bases between.

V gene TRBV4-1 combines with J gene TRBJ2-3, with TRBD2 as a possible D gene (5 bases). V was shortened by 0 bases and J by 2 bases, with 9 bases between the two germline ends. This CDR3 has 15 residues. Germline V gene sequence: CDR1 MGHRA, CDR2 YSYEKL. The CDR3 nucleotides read TGCGCCAGCAGCCAAGAGTTACGGGACACAGATACGCAGTATTTT. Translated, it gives CASSQELRDTDTQYF.

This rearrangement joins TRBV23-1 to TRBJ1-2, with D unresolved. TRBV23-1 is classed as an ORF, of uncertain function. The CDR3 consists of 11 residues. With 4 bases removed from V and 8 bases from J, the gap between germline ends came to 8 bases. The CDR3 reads CASSPQQGYTF. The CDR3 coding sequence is TGCGCCAGCAGTCCGCAACAGGGCTACACCTTC.

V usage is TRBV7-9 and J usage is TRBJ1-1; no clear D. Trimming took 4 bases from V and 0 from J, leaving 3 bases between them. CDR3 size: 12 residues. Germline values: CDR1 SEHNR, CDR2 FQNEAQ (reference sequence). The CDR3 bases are TGTGCCAGCAGCTCAGTGAACACTGAAGCTTTCTTT. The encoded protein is CASSSVNTEAFF.

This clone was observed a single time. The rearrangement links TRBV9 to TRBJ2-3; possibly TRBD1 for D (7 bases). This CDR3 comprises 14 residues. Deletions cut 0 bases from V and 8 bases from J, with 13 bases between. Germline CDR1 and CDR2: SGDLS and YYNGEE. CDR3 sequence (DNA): TGTGCCAGCAGCGTAGGACCAGGGGGAGGTACGCAGTATTTT. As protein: CASSVGPGGGTQYF. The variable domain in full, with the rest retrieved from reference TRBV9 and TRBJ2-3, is DSGVTQTPKHLITATGQRVTLRCSPRSGDLSVYWYQQSLDQGLQFLIQYYNGEERAKGNILERFSAQQFPDLHSELNLSSLELGDSALYFCASSVGPGGGTQYFGPGTRLTVL.